This T cell receptor (beta chain) was retrieved from a study of cytomegalovirus exposure and HLA in healthy donors. Looking at the study overall: Earlier, 150 million to 200 million T cells were analyzed, and fewer than 120 million unique TCR beta sequences were found among them. Study outcomes and limitations: Associated with cytomegalovirus, according to the listing, were fewer than 200 TCR beta chains. Most TCR sequences proved rare, with some public TCRs found in many donors. Earlier results showed most TCR beta V segments being productive about 87% or about 30% of the time.

13 Jbeta primers and 60 Vbeta primers were used for the PCR. Repertoires were generated with immunoSEQ multiplex PCR, while TCRdb's copy carries only in-frame clones and drops some. The sample contains some 270,000 clones, 80% of which appear only once. The CDR3 contains 15 residues. Germline CDR1 and CDR2: SGHVS and FQNEAQ. The V and J ends lost 6 bases and 2 bases, in that order; junction bases with no gene match: 9. Notes on this clone: The antigen is not known.

The clonotype comes from a girl aged 2 to 9 in good health and CMV-seronegative. V gene TRBV7-8 combines with J gene TRBJ2-7; 8 bases agree with TRBD1. Material: PBMCs. The CDR3 DNA is TGTGCCAGCAGGACCGGACAGGGAATCACCTACGAGCAGTACTTC. Protein sequence: CASRTGQGITYEQYF.